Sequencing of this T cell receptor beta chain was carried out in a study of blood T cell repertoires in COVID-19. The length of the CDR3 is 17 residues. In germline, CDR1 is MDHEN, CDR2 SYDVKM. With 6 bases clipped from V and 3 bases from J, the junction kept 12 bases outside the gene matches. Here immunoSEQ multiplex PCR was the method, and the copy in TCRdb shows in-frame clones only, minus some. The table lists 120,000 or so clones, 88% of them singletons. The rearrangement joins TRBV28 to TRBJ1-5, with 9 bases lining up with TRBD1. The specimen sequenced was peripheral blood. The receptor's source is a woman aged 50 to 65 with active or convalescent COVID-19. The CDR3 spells CASRPSGTGFLNQPQHF. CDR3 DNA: TGTGCCAGCAGGCCCTCCGGGACAGGGTTTCTCAATCAGCCCCAGCATTTT. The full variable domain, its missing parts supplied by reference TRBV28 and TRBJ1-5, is DVKVTQSSRYLVKRTGEKVFLECVQDMDHENMFWYRQDPGLGLRLIYFSYDVKMKEKGDIPEGYSVSREKKERFSLILESASTNQTSMYLCASRPSGTGFLNQPQHFGDGTRLSIL.